These 19 T cell receptor beta chains originate from one sample sequenced in a study of breast tumors, draining lymph nodes, adjacent tissues. Samples came from axillary lymph nodes draining the breast cancer. A single record per CDR3 protein comes from TCRdb applying MiXCR to the multiplex PCR reads. This sample carries some 130,000 distinct CDR3 sequences, about a fifth of them seen once, and the ten largest clones take about 2.6%. The specimen sequenced was axillary lymph node tissue. The source of these receptors is a female donor with breast cancer. Some clones in this sample may be carry-over from other donors' samples.

This clonotype was detected ten times or more. The rearrangement joins TRBV7-3 to TRBJ2-2; 10 bases line up with TRBD1. From germline, CDR1 is SGHTA and CDR2 FQGTGA. CDR3 length equals 17 residues. V shed 5 bases and J 4 bases; nucleotides not matched to a gene: 10. This CDR3 is CASSPSRQGAGTGELFF. The CDR3 coding sequence is TGTGCCAGCAGCCCCAGCCGACAGGGGGCGGGCACCGGGGAGCTGTTTTTT.

This clonotype was found many times. The chain joins TRBV12-3 or TRBV12-4 to TRBJ2-1, with 8 bases identical to TRBD1. This CDR3 spans 14 amino acids. After removal of 5 bases from V and 7 bases from J, the junction contained 7 bases not matched to a gene. CDR3 coding DNA: TGTGCCAGCAGTACAGGGGGATCGAATAATGAGCAGTTCTTC. Its translation: CASSTGGSNNEQFF.

The gene calls are TRBV30 and TRBJ2-4; D is ambiguous. The CDR3 has 17 amino acids. V lost 2 bases, J lost 5 bases, and 22 bases lay in between. The germline gives CDR1 GTSNPN, CDR2 SVGIG (reference sequence). The CDR3 loop is CAWSPPQERRYQNIQYF. Here the CDR3 DNA reads TGTGCCTGGAGTCCCCCGCAGGAGCGAAGGTACCAAAACATTCAGTACTTC.

A note on this clonotype: This could be a read error, since a much larger clone is one nucleotide away. The CDR3 sequence: CCAREGTGNQPQHF. CDR3 in DNA: TGCTGTGCTAGAGAAGGGACGGGCAATCAGCCCCAGCATTTT. The chain employs TRBV20-1 and TRBJ1-5; the D gene is possibly TRBD1 (5 bases). Germline V gene data show CDR1 as DFQATT and CDR2 as SNEGSKA (reference sequence). The CDR3 runs to 14 residues.

At least ten counts were recorded for this clonotype. The chain has TRBV29-1 and TRBJ2-7; 7 bases fit TRBD2. Germline loops: CDR1 SQVTM, CDR2 ANQGSEA. With 4 bases clipped from V and 7 bases from J, the junction kept 7 bases outside the gene matches. CDR3 size: 12 residues. CDR3 nucleotide sequence: TGCAGCGTTGTAAGCGGGATGAGGGAGCAGTACTTC. It specifies CSVVSGMREQYF.

With respect to this clonotype: The CDR3 ends on some other residue instead of the conserved phenylalanine or tryptophan, so this is likely a read error. The chain couples TRBV25-1 to TRBJ1-4; 10 bases fit TRBD1. V was clipped by 6 bases and J by 6 bases; unmatched bases: 4. Germline CDR1 and CDR2: MGHDK and SYGVNS. CDR3 size: 14 residues. The CDR3 here is CASSKTGGDEKLFL. For the CDR3, the DNA is TGTGCCAGCAGCAAGACAGGGGGCGATGAAAAACTGTTTCTT.

The chain has TRBV3-1 and TRBJ2-1, with 7 bases identical to TRBD2. V gave up 5 bases and J gave up 6 bases; unmatched junction bases: 7. The CDR3 has 14 amino acids. Germline assignment: CDR1 LGHDT and CDR2 YNNKEL (reference sequence). CDR3 nucleotide sequence: TGTGCCAGCAGCTTCGCTAGCGGATTCAATGAGCAGTTCTTC. Translated: CASSFASGFNEQFF.

This clonotype was detected a few times. This may stem from a read error, because a much larger clone lies one nucleotide away. The V call is TRBV12-3 or TRBV12-4, the J call TRBJ2-7, with unresolved D. The CDR3 extends over 13 amino acids. Written as DNA, the CDR3 is TGTGCCAGCGGTTTAGACCCCTCCTACGAGCAGTACTTC. Protein sequence: CASGLDPSYEQYF.

The chain has TRBV5-1 and TRBJ2-5; 8 positions agree with TRBD1. V was pared by 4 bases and J by 0 bases, with 2 bases of the junction left unmatched. Per germline, CDR1 SGHRS and CDR2 YFSETQ. This CDR3 has 14 residues. The CDR3, as DNA: TGCGCCAGCAGCATGGGACAGGACCAAGAGACCCAGTACTTC. Translated: CASSMGQDQETQYF.

This clonotype was picked up many times. V gene TRBV5-6 combines with J gene TRBJ1-6, with unresolved D. The V gene lost 2 bases and the J gene lost 0 bases, with 6 bases spanning the gap. The CDR3 totals 15 residues. Germline CDR1 and CDR2: SGHDT and YYEEEE. The CDR3 region has the DNA TGTGCCAGCAGCTTTGGGAGCTCCTATAATTCACCCCTCCACTTT. This gives the protein CASSFGSSYNSPLHF.

This clonotype was recorded at least ten times. This chain uses TRBV7-2 with TRBJ2-2, with a possible D match to TRBD2 (5 bases). This CDR3 has 14 amino acids. The germline CDR1 and CDR2 sequences are SGHTA and FQGNSA. Between the trimmed V and J ends, which lost 3 bases and 2 bases, there was a span of 7 bases. The CDR3 spells CASSFRGNTGELFF. In nucleotides, the CDR3 is TGTGCCAGCAGCTTCCGGGGAAACACCGGGGAGCTGTTTTTT. Together with reference TRBV7-2 and TRBJ2-2, the CDR3 gives the full variable domain: GAGVSQSPSNKVTEKGKDVELRCDPISGHTALYWYRQSLGQGLEFLIYFQGNSAPDKSGLPSDRFSAERTGGSVSTLTIQRTQQEDSAVYLCASSFRGNTGELFFGEGSRLTVL.

This clonotype was recorded at least ten times. The chain recombines TRBV6-2 or TRBV6-3 with TRBJ2-3; D tentatively fits TRBD1 or TRBD2 (5 bases each). The V and J ends lost 2 bases and 8 bases respectively, with 11 bases between them. This CDR3 region has 13 residues. Germline V lookup: CDR1 MNHEY, CDR2 SVGEGT. The CDR3 nucleotides read TGTGCCAGCAGTTACGGGGAGAGGGGTACGCAGTATTTT. Residues: CASSYGERGTQYF.

This clonotype was picked up many times. V is TRBV20-1 and J is TRBJ2-7, with 8 bases aligning to TRBD2. CDR1 is DFQATT and CDR2 is SNEGSKA in the germline V gene (reference sequence). This CDR3 is 14 amino acids long. V lost 6 bases, J lost 1 base, and 8 bases stayed unmatched. CDR3 protein: CSALLAGRSYEQYF. The DNA of the CDR3 is TGCAGTGCCCTCTTAGCGGGACGATCCTACGAGCAGTACTTC.

This clonotype was detected only a few times. The chain combines TRBV28 with TRBJ2-1; D possibly corresponds to TRBD2 (5 bases). With 3 bases removed from V and 4 bases from J, the gap between germline ends came to 13 bases. Per the germline V gene, CDR1 is MDHEN and CDR2 is SYDVKM. This CDR3 has 15 residues. The CDR3 here is CASSLAGFGYNEQFF. CDR3 in DNA: TGTGCCAGCAGTTTGGCGGGCTTCGGATACAATGAGCAGTTCTTC.

V gene TRBV6-2 or TRBV6-3 combines with J gene TRBJ2-5; 7 bases match TRBD2. The J segment lost 2 bases and the V segment lost 0 bases, leaving 12 bases of the junction unmatched. The CDR3 covers 18 residues. Germline V gene data show CDR1 as MNHEY and CDR2 as SVGEGT. CDR3 region: CASSYSRGGSETQETQYF. CDR3 DNA: TGTGCCAGCAGTTACTCCCGCGGGGGTAGCGAGACTCAAGAGACCCAGTACTTC.

The chain couples TRBV11-1 to TRBJ2-7; 8 nucleotides align to TRBD1. J gave up 3 bases and V 2 bases, and 6 bases lay outside the gene matches. The CDR3 loop spans 15 amino acids. From germline, CDR1 is SGHAT and CDR2 FQDESV (reference sequence). The CDR3 region has the DNA TGTGCCAGCAGCTTAACCACAGGGGGTATCTACGAGCAGTACTTC. Amino acids: CASSLTTGGIYEQYF.

Ten or more counts support this clonotype. The chain joins TRBV3-1 to TRBJ1-2; D remains unclear. The ends were cut back, 1 base at V and 7 bases at J, with 4 bases in the middle. CDR1 LGHDT and CDR2 YNNKEL come from the germline V gene (reference sequence). The CDR3 runs 11 residues. CDR3 region: CASSQGAGYTF. The CDR3, as DNA: TGTGCCAGCAGCCAAGGCGCTGGCTACACCTTC.

The table lists this clonotype with many counts. The chain joins TRBV5-4 to TRBJ2-1, with 7 bases lining up with TRBD1. The V segment lost 5 bases and the J segment 7 bases; nucleotides outside the gene matches: 6. This CDR3 region has 13 residues. CDR1 SGHNT and CDR2 YYREEE come from the germline V gene (reference sequence). This chain's CDR3 is CASRHDRENEQFF. In DNA form, the CDR3 reads TGTGCCAGCAGACACGACAGGGAAAATGAGCAGTTCTTC.

This clonotype was counted many times. The chain recombines TRBV5-1 with TRBJ2-7; 11 nucleotides align to TRBD2. CDR1 and CDR2 from the germline V gene are SGHRS and YFSETQ. The CDR3 is 16 residues long. Trimming removed 0 bases from V and 3 bases from J; junction bases left unmatched: 5. The CDR3 coding sequence is TGCGCCAGCAGCTTGGACCTAGCGGGAGGTGGCTACGAGCAGTACTTC. Translated, it gives CASSLDLAGGGYEQYF. The full variable domain, with the rest looked up from reference TRBV5-1 and TRBJ2-7, is KAGVTQTPRYLIKTRGQQVTLSCSPISGHRSVSWYQQTPGQGLQFLFEYFSETQRNKGNFPGRFSGRQFSNSRSEMNVSTLELGDSALYLCASSLDLAGGGYEQYFGPGTRLTVT.